These 26 T cell receptor beta chains share one sample of origin, sequenced in a study of cytotoxic CD8 clonotypes in ibrutinib-treated CLL. Produced via immunoSEQ multiplex PCR; TCRdb's table is partial and in-frame only. The sample lists 150,000 to 200,000 clones, approximately 91% occurring once. The starting material was PBMCs, obtained at disease progression, from a patient treated with ibrutinib. The receptors stem from a human donor with chronic lymphocytic leukemia.

This chain joins TRBV2 and TRBJ2-3, with a possible D match to TRBD1 (6 bases). CDR3 length: 13 residues. Trimming stripped 8 bases from V and 3 bases from J, with 12 bases between. The V gene's germline CDR1 is SNHLY and CDR2 FYNNEI. CDR3 DNA: TGTGCCAGCCTGGGGGCTCGGACAGATACGCAGTATTTT. Translated, it gives CASLGARTDTQYF.

The chain is built from TRBV7-9 and TRBJ1-2; D gene ambiguous. V lost 0 bases and J lost 3, with 8 bases in between. The CDR3 totals 14 residues. The germline V gene has CDR1 SEHNR and CDR2 FQNEAQ (reference sequence). CDR3 in amino acids: CASSLAGIHYGYTF. CDR3 bases: TGTGCCAGCAGCTTAGCGGGCATACACTATGGCTACACCTTC.

The gene calls are TRBV7-9 and TRBJ1-2; D call uncertain. Germline V gene lookup returns CDR1 SEHNR and CDR2 FQNEAQ (reference sequence). CDR3 length: 15 residues. V was pared by 5 bases and J by 4 bases, with 17 bases between. In nucleotides, the CDR3 is TGTGCCAGCAGCACCCCTCAAGCACCGCCCTATGGCTACACCTTC. Its translation is CASSTPQAPPYGYTF.

This clone was observed a single time. This sequence joins TRBV19 and TRBJ2-7; weak D call: TRBD1 (6 bases). Deletions cut 0 bases from V and 5 bases from J, with 14 bases between. The CDR3 contains 15 residues. From germline, CDR1 is LNHDA and CDR2 SQIVND (reference sequence). This CDR3 is CASSIDLGRGNEQYF. The DNA for the CDR3 is TGTGCCAGTAGTATAGATCTCGGCAGGGGAAACGAGCAGTACTTC.

The chain couples TRBV29-1 to TRBJ2-1; no clear D. V was clipped by 3 bases and J by 2 bases, with 23 bases between them. The CDR3 sequence is 18 residues long. Germline lookup yields CDR1 SQVTM and CDR2 ANQGSEA. The CDR3: CSVEFLYPARLTYNEQFF. As DNA, the CDR3 is TGCAGCGTTGAGTTTCTGTATCCAGCGAGACTCACCTACAATGAGCAGTTCTTC.

The chain has TRBV28 and TRBJ1-4; TRBD1 is a possible D gene (5 bases). The germline V gene encodes CDR1 MDHEN and CDR2 SYDVKM. Trimming cost V 3 bases and J 6 bases, with 20 bases left between them. The CDR3 totals 17 residues. The CDR3 reads CASSLSNARLGHEKLFF. CDR3 sequence (DNA): TGTGCCAGCAGTTTGTCCAACGCCCGGTTGGGGCATGAAAAACTGTTTTTT.

The DNA for the CDR3 is TGTGCCAGCAGCTCTCAGGGTGATCTGTACTTC. As protein: CASSSQGDLYF. This chain links TRBV7-9 with TRBJ2-7, with D possibly being TRBD1 (5 bases). Trimming shortened V by 4 bases and J by 12 bases, and 13 bases separated the two germline ends. Germline V gene sequence: CDR1 SEHNR, CDR2 FQNEAQ (reference sequence). The CDR3 spans 11 residues.

This clone was detected only once. The rearrangement links TRBV7-6 to TRBJ2-3; weak D call: TRBD2 (6 bases). Trimming stripped 1 base from V and 6 bases from J, with 11 bases between. Germline V gene data show CDR1 as SGHVS and CDR2 as FNYEAQ. CDR3 length: 14 residues. In DNA, the CDR3 is TGTGCCAGCAGCTTAGGGGGGGTTCGGGATACGCAGTATTTT. Translated, it gives CASSLGGVRDTQYF.

V is TRBV6-4 and J is TRBJ2-2; D is possibly TRBD1 (5 bases). Germline CDR1 reads MRHNA; CDR2 reads SNTAGT. Trimming shortened V by 4 bases and J by 4 bases, and 7 bases separated the two germline ends. The CDR3 is 13 residues long. The CDR3 nucleotides read TGTGCCAGCAGTGGCGACAGCACCGGGGAGCTGTTTTTT. Protein sequence: CASSGDSTGELFF.

This clone was picked up many times. This sequence joins TRBV28 and TRBJ2-7; D is ambiguous. Trimming took off 5 bases at V and 2 bases at J, with 10 bases between the two ends. Germline CDR1 reads MDHEN; CDR2 reads SYDVKM. The CDR3 sequence is 13 residues long. CDR3 nucleotide sequence: TGTGCCAGCAGTCTCCCGGCGGCCTACGAGCAGTACTTC. Translated: CASSLPAAYEQYF.

The chain uses TRBV28 and TRBJ1-4, with D tentatively TRBD1 (5 bases). The CDR3 length is 15 residues. Germline CDR1 reads MDHEN; CDR2 reads SYDVKM. Trimming removed 7 bases at V and 2 bases at J, with 14 bases between. In DNA form, the CDR3 reads TGTGCCAGCAATCTGGGGGGTCGGACTAATGAAAAACTGTTTTTT. Translation: CASNLGGRTNEKLFF.

This clone was observed many times. The chain joins TRBV6-1 to TRBJ2-7; TRBD2 might be the D (6 bases). Trimming stripped 5 bases from V and 0 bases from J, with 11 bases between. The CDR3 consists of 14 residues. Germline CDR1 is MNHNS and CDR2 is SASEGT. This chain's CDR3 is CASSPMGGSYEQYF. CDR3 coding DNA: TGTGCCAGCAGTCCCATGGGGGGCTCCTACGAGCAGTACTTC.

The chain couples TRBV28 to TRBJ2-7, with TRBD2 matching 11 bases. V lost 5 bases to trimming and J lost 1 base; unmatched junction nucleotides: 4. CDR1 is MDHEN and CDR2 is SYDVKM in the germline V gene. The CDR3 runs 15 residues. The CDR3 DNA reads as TGTGCCAGCAGTCAGACTAGCGGGGCTTCCTACGAGCAGTACTTC. Protein sequence: CASSQTSGASYEQYF.

The chain couples TRBV28 to TRBJ2-7; tentative D call: TRBD2 (6 bases). Germline CDR1 reads MDHEN; CDR2 reads SYDVKM. The CDR3 sequence is 14 residues long. The V and J ends lost 5 bases and 7 bases respectively, with 18 bases between them. The CDR3 sequence is CASSGDSRLSEQYF. Here the CDR3 DNA reads TGTGCCAGCAGTGGGGACTCCCGTTTATCGGAGCAGTACTTC.

The rearrangement links TRBV29-1 to TRBJ2-7; D remains unclear. Per germline, CDR1 SQVTM and CDR2 ANQGSEA. The CDR3 has 13 residues. Trimming stripped 1 base from V and 3 bases from J, with 10 bases between. The chain's CDR3 is CSVEGRAYYEQYF. In nucleotides, the CDR3 is TGCAGCGTTGAAGGTAGAGCCTACTACGAGCAGTACTTC.

CDR3 sequence: CASQTSGEAKNIQYF. The CDR3 DNA sequence: TGTGCCAGTCAGACTAGCGGAGAAGCCAAAAACATTCAGTACTTC. This sequence joins TRBV19 and TRBJ2-4, with 9 bases matching TRBD2. Germline CDR1 reads LNHDA; CDR2 reads SQIVND (reference sequence). The length of the CDR3 is 15 residues. The trim removed 8 bases at V and 0 bases at J, leaving 5 bases unmatched.

A remark on this clone: Other DNA variants within this sample encode the same CDR3. The rearrangement uses TRBV7-9 and TRBJ2-7; TRBD1 aligns across 7 bases. This CDR3 comprises 14 residues. J lost 0 bases, V lost 3 bases, and 2 bases had no gene match. The germline V gene encodes CDR1 SEHNR and CDR2 FQNEAQ (reference sequence). The CDR3 region is CASSLTGSSYEQYF. Here the CDR3 DNA reads TGTGCCAGCAGCTTGACAGGGAGCTCCTACGAGCAGTACTTC. The variable domain in full, with the rest retrieved from reference TRBV7-9 and TRBJ2-7, is DTGVSQNPRHKITKRGQNVTFRCDPISEHNRLYWYRQTLGQGPEFLTYFQNEAQLEKSRLLSDRFSAERPKGSFSTLEIQRTEQGDSAMYLCASSLTGSSYEQYFGPGTRLTVT.

This clone appeared a single time. The rearrangement joins TRBV7-2 to TRBJ1-2; D is unclear. The CDR3 length is 13 residues. Trimming removed 1 base from V and 7 bases from J, with 10 bases in between. Germline loops: CDR1 SGHTA, CDR2 FQGNSA. The CDR3 is CASSLVWGPGYTF. CDR3 bases: TGTGCCAGCAGCTTAGTCTGGGGTCCTGGCTACACCTTC.

Written as DNA, the CDR3 is TGCGCCAGCAGCTTGGCCGGGGGGCCTCAAGAGACCCAGTACTTC. It encodes CASSLAGGPQETQYF. The V gene is TRBV5-1, the J gene TRBJ2-5; the D gene is possibly TRBD2 (7 bases). The length of the CDR3 is 15 residues. The germline V gene has CDR1 SGHRS and CDR2 YFSETQ. V was trimmed by 0 bases and J by 2 bases, leaving 11 bases between them. Using reference TRBV5-1 and TRBJ2-5 for the parts outside the CDR3, the full variable domain is KAGVTQTPRYLIKTRGQQVTLSCSPISGHRSVSWYQQTPGQGLQFLFEYFSETQRNKGNFPGRFSGRQFSNSRSEMNVSTLELGDSALYLCASSLAGGPQETQYFGPGTRLLVL.

In this sample, this clone turned up once. V usage is TRBV9 and J usage is TRBJ2-1, with TRBD2 matching over 8 bases. Trimming took 0 bases from V and 6 from J; bases not matched to a gene: 5. The CDR3 length is 15 residues. Germline values: CDR1 SGDLS, CDR2 YYNGEE. The CDR3 nucleotides read TGTGCCAGCAGCGTAGTAATAGCGGGGCCCAATGAGCAGTTCTTC. Translation: CASSVVIAGPNEQFF.

The chain joins TRBV4-2 to TRBJ2-7; 8 positions match TRBD2. The CDR3 sequence is 18 residues long. V was clipped by 0 bases and J by 5 bases; unmatched bases: 15. Per the germline V gene, CDR1 is LGHNA and CDR2 is YNFKEQ. CDR3 nucleotide sequence: TGTGCCAGCAGCCAAGATCGACTATTAGCGGGGAGAGGCAACGAGCAGTACTTC. Amino acid sequence: CASSQDRLLAGRGNEQYF.

This chain's CDR3 is CASSLTGSNQPQHF. The CDR3 nucleotides read TGTGCCAGCAGTTTGACAGGTAGCAATCAGCCCCAGCATTTT. The V call is TRBV27, the J call TRBJ1-5, with D maybe TRBD1 (6 bases). Germline CDR1 and CDR2: MNHEY and SMNVEV (reference sequence). The CDR3 has 14 residues. V shed 3 bases and J shed 0 bases, with 6 bases lying between them.

The chain joins TRBV19 to TRBJ1-1; 9 bases line up with TRBD1. Trimming took 2 bases from V and 8 from J; bases not matched to a gene: 6. Germline V CDR1 and CDR2: LNHDA, SQIVND (reference sequence). The CDR3 spans 14 residues. CDR3 region: CASSITGTGTEAFF. CDR3 nucleotides: TGTGCCAGTAGTATAACCGGGACAGGGACCGAAGCTTTCTTT.

The chain recombines TRBV19 with TRBJ2-7; no firm D call. CDR3 length equals 17 residues. The germline CDR1 and CDR2 sequences are LNHDA and SQIVND (reference sequence). Trimming removed 1 base at V and 0 bases at J, with 16 bases between. The CDR3 coding sequence is TGTGCCAGTAGTATAGTATCCGGACGGCCCAGCTCCTACGAGCAGTACTTC. It yields the protein CASSIVSGRPSSYEQYF.

The chain employs TRBV9 and TRBJ1-5; D is uncertain. CDR1 and CDR2 from the germline V gene are SGDLS and YYNGEE. V dropped 0 bases and J dropped 3 bases, with 13 bases sitting between them. The CDR3 runs to 16 residues. CDR3 sequence: CASSVDGRLNNQPQHF. The CDR3 DNA follows: TGTGCCAGCAGCGTAGATGGCAGGTTGAACAATCAGCCCCAGCATTTT.

This clone showed up many times. The chain links TRBV6-5 to TRBJ2-2; perhaps TRBD1 as D (6 bases). Per germline, CDR1 MNHEY and CDR2 SVGAGI. The ends were cut back, 5 bases at V and 6 bases at J, with 10 bases in the middle. The CDR3 sequence is 13 residues long. The CDR3: CASSTGPAGELFF. DNA for the CDR3: TGTGCCAGCAGTACAGGGCCGGCCGGGGAGCTGTTTTTT.